This record concerns one T cell receptor (beta chain) sequence. Its binding antigen is unknown. No clone much larger than this one lies a single base away; base qualities are absent. As encoded in the germline V gene, CDR1 is SGHVS while CDR2 is FNYEAQ. The CDR3 has 16 amino acids, counting the end cysteine and phenylalanine. Here the CDR3 DNA is all that survives: 48 bases in frame from base 1. Relative to germline, V is missing 4 bases and J is missing 4 bases, with 5 bases of the junction outside any gene match. This record comes from a study of Ad26.COV2.S vaccination and SARS-CoV-2 variants (TCRdb year 2021). About the investigation overall: Vaccine-arm donors came from COV1001, a multicentre, randomized, double-blind, placebo-controlled phase I-IIa trial of Ad26.COV2.S in healthy adults. Dosing of Ad26.COV2.S was intramuscular, at either 5x10^10 or 1x10^11 viral particles, delivered as one shot or as two shots spaced 56 days apart. Sequencing of the TCRbeta repertoire served to evaluate the specificity and breadth of SARS-CoV-2-reactive T cell receptors following Ad26.COV2.S vaccination. A total of around 32 samples were included in the TCR-sequenced set, comprising about 20 Ad26.COV2.S vaccine recipients, 5 placebo recipients and 8 SARS-CoV-2 convalescent individuals. Trial participants were randomized into five groups of five: low-dose or high-dose Ad26.COV2.S given once or twice, or placebo on both occasions. Investigators remained blinded to trial group allocation during experiments and outcome assessment. General conclusions and limits of the study: After vaccination, substantial breadth of spike-specific CD8+ and CD4+ T cell responses was reported. Vaccine and placebo recipients had comparable non-spike TCR breadth, which fits with the vaccine containing only spike. According to the authors, total T cell responses may have been underestimated by the TCR breadth and depth analyses. The study lacked the statistical power to compare responses across vaccine doses or regimens. Higher spike-specific TCR breadth was observed in Ad26.COV2.S recipients than in placebo recipients (P = 0.0014).

Sample treatment or condition, as interpreted from the label and publication: some 19 received Ad26.COV2.S at low or high dose, single or two shots; a few received placebo; per-sample allocation not given. For vaccine and placebo recipients, repertoires were sequenced using samples collected on day 63 after the first injection. Cohort 1b enrolled 20 to 30 adults aged 18-55 years at a single site in Boston, USA, between 29 July and 7 August 2020. Ad26.COV2.S was a replication-incompetent adenovirus type 26 vector expressing a prefusion-stabilized SARS-CoV-2 spike protein from the original Wuhan strain. The immunoSEQ Assay was the method used to sequence TCRbeta CDR3 regions. After extraction, genomic DNA underwent amplification by bias-controlled multiplex PCR, followed by high-throughput sequencing. Per the authors' processing: To quantify the absolute abundance of every unique TCRbeta CDR3 region, sequences were collapsed and filtered. Usable DNA was measured by amplifying reference genes present in all nucleated cells, and TCRbeta template counts were normalized to that usable DNA to estimate T cell fraction. Repertoire TCRs were annotated as SARS-CoV-2-specific by exact matching of V gene, CDR3 amino acid sequence and J gene to a known reactive TCR set. MIRA supplied the reference SARS-CoV-2 TCR set, which was filtered for enrichment in COVID-19-positive ImmuneCODE repertoires so that public or cross-reactive TCRs were removed. Drawing on the MIRA antigens, annotated TCRs were analysed further at the level of specific ORF or position within ORF. Depth was the summed frequency of annotated unique rearrangements, while breadth was defined as annotated unique rearrangements over total unique productive rearrangements. Two-sided Wilcoxon rank-sum tests were applied when comparing TCR breadth between groups. Sourced from immuneACCESS, this table was stored by TCRdb with only in-frame sequences that have V and J called. A share of the clones is absent; for the studies checked, an unresolved V gene accounts for under half, and the remainder has no known explanation. The V and J calls and clone size are taken from that table; D and trimming were inferred from the DNA. The sample table lists fewer than 400,000 clones, almost 90% of them with a count of one. Approximately 5% of the sample rests with the top ten.

The chain is encoded by TRBV7-6 joined to TRBJ2-2, with TRBD2 identical over 11 junction bases. The material was peripheral blood, obtained in a trial of Ad26.COV2.S vaccine versus placebo. The sequence was obtained from a person aged 18-65 years who received the Ad26.COV2.S COVID-19 vaccine or a placebo. The nucleotide sequence reads as follows: TGTGCCAGCAGCTCCCTTAGCGGGAGGGCCACCGGGGAGCTGTTTTTT. The translation is CASSSLSGRATGELFF.